One sample yielded the 26 T cell receptor beta chains listed below, sequenced in a study of T-cell reconstitution after alpha-beta-depleted transplantation in children. It was with unique molecular identifiers that the TCRbeta library was prepared. TCRdb fed the PCR reads into MiXCR, producing one record per CDR3 protein. Of about 70,000 distinct CDR3 sequences in the sample, approximately 11% are singletons; the top ten hold around 14%. The sequenced sample was PBMCs, obtained before TCRalphabeta/CD19-depleted stem cell transplant. The receptors shown here come from a boy between 10 and 17 years old with acute myeloid leukemia, due to receive a stem cell transplant.

This clonotype was detected ten times or more. This chain connects TRBV13 to TRBJ2-7; TRBD2 aligns across 8 bases. CDR1 and CDR2 from the germline V gene are PRHDT and FYEKMQ (reference sequence). J gave up 2 bases and V 0 bases, and 9 bases lay outside the gene matches. CDR3 length equals 17 residues. CDR3 amino acids: CASSLGLRLAGTYEQYF. CDR3 sequence (DNA): TGTGCCAGCAGCTTAGGCCTCCGGCTAGCGGGTACCTACGAGCAGTACTTC.

This clonotype was counted ten times or more. The chain carries TRBV18 and TRBJ2-3, with D possibly being TRBD2 (6 bases). Looked up from germline, CDR1 is KGHSH and CDR2 is LQKENI. The CDR3 is 14 residues long. With 3 bases removed from V and 2 bases from J, the gap between germline ends came to 9 bases. The CDR3 reads CASSPEGLTDTQYF. CDR3 in DNA: TGTGCCAGCTCACCGGAGGGCCTCACAGATACGCAGTATTTT.

In this sample, this clonotype turned up many times. The V call is TRBV5-6, the J call TRBJ2-7; 9 nucleotides align to TRBD1. The CDR3 extends over 18 amino acids. Trimming took 2 bases from V and 5 from J; bases not matched to a gene: 17. Germline lookup yields CDR1 SGHDT and CDR2 YYEEEE. CDR3 loop: CASSFSLVLGQGLDEQYF. In DNA, the CDR3 is TGTGCCAGCAGCTTTAGTCTTGTATTGGGACAGGGCCTTGACGAGCAGTACTTC.

In its sample, this clonotype was seen many times. The chain recombines TRBV6-1 with TRBJ1-2; 8 bases fit TRBD1. Per germline, CDR1 MNHNS and CDR2 SASEGT. Germline trimming cut 7 bases from V and 7 bases from J; bases unmatched to any gene: 14. The CDR3 is made up of 15 amino acids. As DNA, the CDR3 is TGTGCCAGCACCCGGACAGGGCGGGAAGAGACTGGCTACACCTTC. Protein product: CASTRTGREETGYTF.

This clonotype was seen ten or more times. The rearrangement joins TRBV5-1 to TRBJ2-7; D gene ambiguous. With 2 bases removed from V and 2 bases from J, the gap between germline ends came to 11 bases. This CDR3 has 14 amino acids. The V gene's germline CDR1 is SGHRS and CDR2 YFSETQ. This chain's CDR3 is CASSLGRTTYEQYF. As DNA, the CDR3 is TGCGCCAGCAGCTTAGGCAGGACGACCTACGAGCAGTACTTC.

This chain uses TRBV20-1 with TRBJ1-6, with D unclear. With 2 bases removed from V and 0 bases from J, the gap between germline ends came to 11 bases. The CDR3 sequence is 16 residues long. The V gene's germline CDR1 is DFQATT and CDR2 SNEGSKA (reference sequence). The CDR3 sequence: CSARRGRSSYNSPLHF. The CDR3 bases are TGCAGTGCTAGACGCGGCAGGAGCTCCTATAATTCACCCCTCCACTTT.

In its sample, this clonotype was seen many times. The chain combines TRBV6-5 with TRBJ1-1; 8 positions agree with TRBD1. CDR3 length: 13 amino acids. Germline values: CDR1 MNHEY, CDR2 SVGAGI. The V gene end was trimmed by 6 bases and the J gene end by 8 bases; junction bases not matched to a gene: 8. The CDR3 DNA is TGTGCCAGCAGCCAGGGACAGGCCCGAGAAGCTTTCTTT. It is translated as CASSQGQAREAFF.

This clonotype came up many times. This chain connects TRBV29-1 to TRBJ2-4; 10 bases line up with TRBD2. Germline V gives CDR1 SQVTM, CDR2 ANQGSEA. Germline trimming cut 2 bases from V and 8 bases from J; bases unmatched to any gene: 9. The CDR3 length is 15 residues. The CDR3 DNA is TGCAGCGTTGAATACACTAGCGGGAATCGGGACATTCAGTACTTC. Its protein is CSVEYTSGNRDIQYF.

This clonotype came up many times. The chain is built from TRBV24-1 and TRBJ2-1, with D hard to call. The V end lost 3 bases, the J end lost 0 bases, and 5 bases lay between the germline ends. This CDR3 has 14 residues. Germline loops: CDR1 KGHDR, CDR2 SFDVKD. The DNA for the CDR3 is TGTGCCACCAGTGATCCCCCCTCCTACAATGAGCAGTTCTTC. Residues: CATSDPPSYNEQFF.

There are a few counts of this clonotype. The J gene is TRBJ2-4, the V gene TRBV12-3 or TRBV12-4, with 10 positions matching TRBD2. V was clipped by 11 bases and J by 0 bases; unmatched bases: 13. The CDR3 consists of 17 residues. DNA of the CDR3: TGTGCCTGCCGACTAGCGGGCTTGAATTTAGCCAAAAACATTCAGTACTTC. This sequence encodes CACRLAGLNLAKNIQYF.

In its sample, this clonotype was seen many times. The chain has TRBV11-2 and TRBJ2-1; D is undetermined. The V end was cut by 6 bases, the J end by 7 bases, with 7 bases between. The V gene's germline CDR1 is SGHAT and CDR2 FQNNGV. The CDR3 loop spans 11 amino acids. Here the CDR3 reads CASRRVNEQFF. For the CDR3, the DNA is TGTGCCAGCAGGCGCGTAAATGAGCAGTTCTTC. Full variable domain (missing parts from reference TRBV11-2 and TRBJ2-1): EAGVAQSPRYKIIEKRQSVAFWCNPISGHATLYWYQQILGQGPKLLIQFQNNGVVDDSQLPKDRFSAERLKGVDSTLKIQPAKLEDSAVYLCASRRVNEQFFGPGTRLTVL.

Concerning this clonotype itself: A much larger clone is a single base away; this may be a read error. The chain couples TRBV18 to TRBJ2-3; no reliable D call. Germline V gene sequence: CDR1 KGHSH, CDR2 LQKENI. The CDR3 loop spans 12 amino acids. CDR3: CASSTIWDKQYF. The CDR3 nucleotides read TGTGCCAGCTCCACGATCTGGGATAAGCAGTATTTT. Variable domain in full (rest from reference TRBV18 and TRBJ2-3): NAGVMQNPRHLVRRRGQEARLRCSPMKGHSHVYWYRQLPEEGLKFMVYLQKENIIDESGMPKERFSAEFPKEGPSILRIQQVVRGDSAAYFCASSTIWDKQYFGPGTRLTVL.

This clonotype came up many times. V and J are TRBV6-2 or TRBV6-3 and TRBJ1-5, with 7 bases identical to TRBD1. V gave up 5 bases and J gave up 5 bases; unmatched junction bases: 6. Germline V gene sequence: CDR1 MNHEY, CDR2 SVGEGT. There are 14 residues in the CDR3. CDR3 DNA: TGTGCCAGCAGTCTGACAGGGAAATATCAGCCCCAGCATTTT. Amino acid sequence: CASSLTGKYQPQHF.

This clonotype was counted between two and nine times. The chain links TRBV19 to TRBJ2-1, with a possible D match to TRBD1 (7 bases). Trimming cost V 6 bases and J 1 base, with 16 bases left between them. Germline V gene sequence: CDR1 LNHDA, CDR2 SQIVND (reference sequence). The CDR3 sequence is 16 residues long. The CDR3 here is CASRPQGGRSYNEQFF. CDR3 coding DNA: TGTGCCAGTAGGCCCCAGGGGGGCCGATCCTACAATGAGCAGTTCTTC. The full variable domain, rest sourced from reference TRBV19 and TRBJ2-1, is DGGITQSPKYLFRKEGQNVTLSCEQNLNHDAMYWYRQDPGQGLRLIYYSQIVNDFQKGDIAEGYSVSREKKESFPLTVTSAQKNPTAFYLCASRPQGGRSYNEQFFGPGTRLTVL.

In this sample, this clonotype turned up many times. This chain connects TRBV5-5 to TRBJ2-5, with D possibly matching TRBD1 (6 bases). The germline V gene encodes CDR1 SGHKS and CDR2 YYEKEE (reference sequence). This CDR3 region has 15 residues. Trimming cost V 4 bases and J 5 bases, with 18 bases left between them. The CDR3 DNA sequence: TGTGCCAGCAGCGGTATAACAGGGTTAGGGGAGACCCAGTACTTC. It encodes CASSGITGLGETQYF.

This clonotype was seen ten or more times. This chain uses TRBV10-3 with TRBJ1-4; the D gene is possibly TRBD1 (5 bases). Looked up from germline, CDR1 is ENHRY and CDR2 is SYGVKD. The length of the CDR3 is 14 residues. V lost 3 bases and J 4 bases, leaving 9 bases between the germline ends. CDR3: CAISDRAFNEKLFF. The CDR3 nucleotides are TGTGCCATCAGTGACAGGGCCTTTAATGAAAAACTGTTTTTT.

This clonotype was seen many times. This chain links TRBV9 with TRBJ1-1; D ambiguous. V was clipped by 1 base and J by 0 bases, with 7 bases between them. Germline-derived CDR1 and CDR2 are SGDLS and YYNGEE. The CDR3 spans 14 residues. The CDR3: CASSVSPLNTEAFF. DNA for the CDR3: TGTGCCAGCAGCGTATCCCCTTTGAACACTGAAGCTTTCTTT.

The table lists this clonotype with many counts. This chain links TRBV7-8 with TRBJ1-1, with 8 positions matching TRBD1. Germline loops: CDR1 SGHVS, CDR2 FQNEAQ. The CDR3 runs 15 residues. The V gene end was trimmed by 3 bases and the J gene end by 0 bases; junction bases not matched to a gene: 3. Written as DNA, the CDR3 is TGTGCCAGCAGCTTGGGACAGGCCTTGAACACTGAAGCTTTCTTT. This sequence encodes CASSLGQALNTEAFF.

This clonotype was detected ten times or more. The rearrangement uses TRBV6-5 and TRBJ1-1, with a weak D call TRBD1 (5 bases). Germline V lookup: CDR1 MNHEY, CDR2 SVGAGI. The CDR3 spans 15 residues. V lost 3 bases and J 2 bases, leaving 13 bases between the germline ends. CDR3: CASSYSGTYNTEAFF. The CDR3 region has the DNA TGTGCCAGCAGTTATTCCGGGACTTACAACACTGAAGCTTTCTTT.

This clonotype appeared many times. The chain recombines TRBV28 with TRBJ1-2; 7 bases line up with TRBD1. Germline assignment: CDR1 MDHEN and CDR2 SYDVKM. J was trimmed by 3 bases and V by 6 bases; bases with no gene match: 4. The CDR3 consists of 13 residues. The CDR3 bases are TGTGCCAGCAGGCTTCAGGGGGACTATGGCTACACCTTC. It codes for CASRLQGDYGYTF.

This clonotype has at least ten counts. V gene TRBV4-1 combines with J gene TRBJ2-3, with 7 nucleotides matching TRBD2. Germline trimming cut 1 base from V and 1 base from J; bases unmatched to any gene: 5. The germline gives CDR1 MGHRA, CDR2 YSYEKL. The CDR3 consists of 16 residues. The CDR3 sequence is CASSQVGLAGTDTQYF. The CDR3 DNA reads TGCGCCAGCAGCCAAGTCGGTCTAGCGGGCACAGATACGCAGTATTTT.

The rearrangement uses TRBV3-1 and TRBJ2-5; TRBD2 agrees at 15 bases. Germline V gene sequence: CDR1 LGHDT, CDR2 YNNKEL (reference sequence). This CDR3 comprises 18 residues. The CDR3 bases are TGTACCTTCAGTTTCGGGACTAGCGGGAGGAGGGTTCGAGAGACCCAGTACTTC. This codes for CTFSFGTSGRRVRETQYF.

This clonotype was seen ten or more times. V gene TRBV20-1 combines with J gene TRBJ1-5; TRBD1 agrees at 7 bases. The CDR3 consists of 13 residues. Germline V gene data show CDR1 as DFQATT and CDR2 as SNEGSKA (reference sequence). J lost 5 bases, V lost 7 bases, and 8 bases had no gene match. The CDR3 DNA is TGCAGTGTGTACCGGGACAGCGATCAGCCCCAGCATTTT. Its translation: CSVYRDSDQPQHF.

The CDR3: CASSLGPGTGVDEQFF. The CDR3 DNA is TGTGCCAGCAGCTTAGGTCCCGGGACAGGGGTGGATGAGCAGTTCTTC. V usage is TRBV11-3 and J usage is TRBJ2-1; 10 bases align to TRBD1. Looked up from germline, CDR1 is SGHNT and CDR2 is YENEEA. The V and J ends lost 1 base and 8 bases, in that order; junction bases with no gene match: 8. The CDR3 extends over 16 amino acids. Looking up the rest from reference TRBV11-3 and TRBJ2-1 gives the full variable domain: EAGVVQSPRYKIIEKKQPVAFWCNPISGHNTLYWYLQNLGQGPELLIRYENEEAVDDSQLPKDRFSAERLKGVDSTLKIQPAELGDSAVYLCASSLGPGTGVDEQFFGPGTRLTVL.

The chain is built from TRBV4-2 and TRBJ2-2; 10 nucleotides match TRBD2. The CDR3 extends over 17 amino acids. Trimming cost V 0 bases and J 4 bases; bases outside gene matches: 5. Per germline, CDR1 LGHNA and CDR2 YNFKEQ. The CDR3 loop is CASSQESSGRATGELFF. The DNA of the CDR3 is TGTGCCAGCAGCCAAGAATCAAGCGGGAGGGCCACCGGGGAGCTGTTTTTT.

This clonotype appeared many times. The rearrangement links TRBV5-1 to TRBJ2-2; no definite D call. Germline CDR1 reads SGHRS; CDR2 reads YFSETQ. This CDR3 is built from 14 residues. The germline V and J ends were trimmed by 1 base and 5 bases, with 9 bases remaining between them. This CDR3 reads CASSLLMATGELFF. CDR3 nucleotide sequence: TGCGCCAGCAGCTTGTTGATGGCGACCGGGGAGCTGTTTTTT.